The entry below describes one TCR beta chain. No antigen is known for it. Sequencing was performed with immunoSEQ multiplex PCR; in TCRdb, only in-frame clones are kept and a portion is missing. Of about 120,000 clones in the sample, around nine tenths are singletons; the top ten hold about 12%. The sample belongs to a study of T cell responses to AZD1222 COVID-19 vaccine. The CDR3 spans 14 residues. Trimming stripped 1 base from V and 0 bases from J, with 6 bases between. In germline, CDR1 is SEHNR, CDR2 FQNEAQ (reference sequence). Study conclusions and caveats: The donors showed a predominance of white British ancestry and of females, with possible underestimation of clonal diversity. Reports indicate that nearly half of spike-specific TCRs are directed at unmutated variant regions. Spike-specific TCR breadth and depth were elevated following two AZD1222 doses.

The V gene is TRBV7-9, the J gene TRBJ1-1; D not resolved. The specimen was peripheral blood, collected on day 0 of AZD1222 vaccination. The TCR sequence derives from an adult in good health. In DNA, the CDR3 is TGTGCCAGCAGCTTAGATCTATTGAACACTGAAGCTTTCTTT. Its translation: CASSLDLLNTEAFF.